These T cell receptor beta chains were read from a single sample in a study of T cell responses to AZD1222 COVID-19 vaccine. The repertoire was sequenced with immunoSEQ multiplex PCR; TCRdb's copy has only in-frame clones and lacks some. The table has approximately 50,000 clones, approximately 86% seen once; the top ten hold around 7%. This specimen was peripheral blood, taken 28 days after the second AZD1222 dose. The source of these receptors is an adult who received the AZD1222 COVID-19 vaccine. CDR3s include the opening cysteine and the closing phenylalanine or tryptophan. D genes are given only for firm matches. Clone size, where shown, is once, few, many, or a class for clones that have expanded.

d_call: TRBD2
j_call: TRBJ2-7
clone_size: NA
v_call: TRBV5-1
cdr3_nt: TGCGCCAGCAGCTTAAGCGGGGGGACCTACGAGCAGTACTTC
cdr3_aa: CASSLSGGTYEQYF

d_call: NA
j_call: TRBJ2-1
clone_size: NA
v_call: TRBV7-2
cdr3_nt: TGTGCCAGCAGATCGGGGTACAATGAGCAGTTCTTC
cdr3_aa: CASRSGYNEQFF

d_call: NA
j_call: TRBJ1-2
clone_size: NA
v_call: TRBV18
cdr3_nt: TGTGCCAGCTCACCGGAGGGGCAGAGCTATGGCTACACCTTC
cdr3_aa: CASSPEGQSYGYTF

d_call: NA
j_call: TRBJ2-1
clone_size: few
v_call: TRBV9
cdr3_nt: TGTGCCAGCAGCGTATACCTCTCCTCCTACAATGAGCAGTTCTTC
cdr3_aa: CASSVYLSSYNEQFF

d_call: NA
j_call: TRBJ1-1
clone_size: NA
v_call: TRBV29-1
cdr3_nt: TGCAGCGTTGTCAACCTTCACGGGAGCACTGAAGCTTTCTTT
cdr3_aa: CSVVNLHGSTEAFF

d_call: NA
j_call: TRBJ2-2
clone_size: NA
v_call: TRBV7-9
cdr3_nt: TGTGCCAGCAGTCCTAACCTGCGGGGATCCGGGGAGCTGTTTTTT
cdr3_aa: CASSPNLRGSGELFF

d_call: NA
j_call: TRBJ2-1
clone_size: NA
v_call: TRBV2
cdr3_nt: TGTGCCAGCAGTGAAGTCAGGGCAGGCAATGAGCAGTTCTTC
cdr3_aa: CASSEVRAGNEQFF

d_call: NA
j_call: TRBJ1-1
clone_size: NA
v_call: TRBV15
cdr3_nt: TGTGCCACCAGCAATTTGAACACTGAAGCTTTCTTT
cdr3_aa: CATSNLNTEAFF

d_call: TRBD2
j_call: TRBJ2-2
clone_size: NA
v_call: TRBV3-1/TRBV3-2
cdr3_nt: TGTGCCAGCAGCCGAAGACTAGCGGGGGGGCCGACCGGGGAGCTGTTTTTT
cdr3_aa: CASSRRLAGGPTGELFF

d_call: NA
j_call: TRBJ1-1
clone_size: NA
v_call: TRBV2
cdr3_nt: TGTGCCAGCAGCGCGGGGAGGAACACTGAAGCTTTCTTT
cdr3_aa: CASSAGRNTEAFF

d_call: TRBD2
j_call: TRBJ2-1
clone_size: NA
v_call: TRBV2
cdr3_nt: TGTGCCAGCAGAGCGACTAGCGGGAGTTACAATGAGCAGTTCTTC
cdr3_aa: CASRATSGSYNEQFF

d_call: NA
j_call: TRBJ1-4
clone_size: NA
v_call: TRBV6-1
cdr3_nt: TGTGCCAGCAGTGAAGCGCTTAGGTCCACTAATGAAAAACTGTTTTTT
cdr3_aa: CASSEALRSTNEKLFF

d_call: NA
j_call: TRBJ1-1
clone_size: NA
v_call: TRBV5-1
cdr3_nt: TGCGCCAGCAGCTTGGCCAATACGGGTGGCACTGAAGCTTTCTTT
cdr3_aa: CASSLANTGGTEAFF

d_call: TRBD1
j_call: TRBJ2-3
clone_size: NA
v_call: TRBV5-1
cdr3_nt: TGCGCCAGCAGCTCCGGGACAGATATCACAGATACGCAGTATTTT
cdr3_aa: CASSSGTDITDTQYF

d_call: TRBD1
j_call: TRBJ1-2
clone_size: NA
v_call: TRBV28
cdr3_nt: TGTGCCAGCAGGACCCAGGGGGCAAGCTATGGCTACACCTTC
cdr3_aa: CASRTQGASYGYTF

d_call: NA
j_call: TRBJ1-5
clone_size: NA
v_call: TRBV5-8
cdr3_nt: TGTGCCAGCAGCTTGGTTGCCGCACGGAGCAATCAGCCCCAGCATTTT
cdr3_aa: CASSLVAARSNQPQHF

d_call: TRBD1
j_call: TRBJ2-1
clone_size: NA
v_call: TRBV19
cdr3_nt: TGTGCCAGTAGTTCGCCAAACGGACAGGGGGCAATCTTCGACAATGAGCAGTTCTTC
cdr3_aa: CASSSPNGQGAIFDNEQFF

d_call: NA
j_call: TRBJ1-1
clone_size: NA
v_call: TRBV5-1
cdr3_nt: TGCGCCAGCAGCTTGGTGACGGGCACTGAAGCTTTCTTT
cdr3_aa: CASSLVTGTEAFF

d_call: NA
j_call: TRBJ1-6
clone_size: NA
v_call: TRBV2
cdr3_nt: TGTGCCAGCACGAACCGGGGGTTCTCACCCCTCCACTTT
cdr3_aa: CASTNRGFSPLHF

d_call: NA
j_call: TRBJ1-1
clone_size: NA
v_call: TRBV5-4
cdr3_nt: TGTGCCAGCAGCTTGGGGGGCAGTAACACTGAAGCTTTCTTT
cdr3_aa: CASSLGGSNTEAFF

d_call: NA
j_call: TRBJ2-6
clone_size: NA
v_call: TRBV6-5
cdr3_nt: TGTGCCAGCAGTTACGCGGGATCCGGGGCCAACGTCCTGACTTTC
cdr3_aa: CASSYAGSGANVLTF

d_call: NA
j_call: TRBJ1-1
clone_size: NA
v_call: TRBV7-2
cdr3_nt: TGTGCCAGCAGCGGTGGGGACCGAATGAACACTGAAGCTTTCTTT
cdr3_aa: CASSGGDRMNTEAFF

d_call: NA
j_call: TRBJ1-4
clone_size: NA
v_call: TRBV4-1
cdr3_nt: TGCGCCAGTCCCCCGGGGGGTGAAAAACTGTTTTTT
cdr3_aa: CASPPGGEKLFF

d_call: TRBD1
j_call: TRBJ1-6
clone_size: NA
v_call: TRBV6-5
cdr3_nt: TGTGCCAGCAGTTACGAGGACAGGGGGGGATCACCCCTCCACTTT
cdr3_aa: CASSYEDRGGSPLHF

d_call: NA
j_call: TRBJ1-5
clone_size: once
v_call: TRBV10-3
cdr3_nt: TGTGCCATCAGCGCGGTAAAGCTCTGGCCCCAGCATTTT
cdr3_aa: CAISAVKLWPQHF